A selection of T cell receptor beta chains follows, all from one sample in a study of tumor and adjacent non-tumor tissue in lung cancer. From the multiplex PCR reads, TCRdb called clonotypes with MiXCR, one entry per CDR3 protein. The repertoire holds around 71,000 distinct CDR3 sequences, with about two thirds as singletons. Sequenced input: lung tumor tissue. The receptors derive from a woman aged 40 to 50 with non-small cell lung cancer. Each CDR3 is given with its conserved first and last residue. D genes are given only for firm matches. A clone size is listed for some rows: how often the clone was seen (once, few, many), or a class if it is expanded.

cdr3_aa	cdr3_nt	v_call	j_call	d_call	clone_size
CDSSRGTPGTGASNYDCTF	.	TRBV28	TRBJ1-2	.	.
CANSPGGRYEEYF	TGTGCCAACAGTCCAGGGGGCCGCTACGAGGAGTACTTC	TRBV6-6	TRBJ2-7	TRBD1	.
CVCSLGLAGETQYF	TGTGTCTGCAGCTTGGGCCTAGCTGGAGAGACCCAGTACTTC	TRBV5-4	TRBJ2-5	.	.
CTSSLTVSYEQYF	TGTACCAGCAGTTTAACTGTTTCGTACGAGCAGTACTTC	TRBV12-3/TRBV12-4	TRBJ2-7	.	.
CASSRDSAIGELFF	TGTGCCAGCAGCCGTGACAGCGCCATCGGGGAGTTGTTTTTT	TRBV6-5	TRBJ2-2	.	.
CTSSQEGLGEPFYGYTF	TGCACCAGCAGCCAAGAGGGCCTAGGGGAGCCCTTCTATGGCTACACCTTC	TRBV4-1	TRBJ1-2	.	.
CASSPSGGSSYNELFF	TGTGCCAGCAGCCCTAGCGGGGGGAGCTCCTACAATGAGCTGTTTTTC	TRBV11-2	TRBJ2-1	TRBD2	.
CASSLRSGDTRYF	TGTGCCAGCAGTTTGAGATCGGGAGATACGCGGTATTTT	TRBV6-5	TRBJ2-3	.	.
CASSFRERGNNEQFF	TGTGCCAGCAGTTTCAGGGAGCGGGGGAACAATGAGCAGTTTTTC	TRBV6-2/TRBV6-3	TRBJ2-1	TRBD2	.
CATSWSDLSGGNVLTF	TGTGCCACTAGCTGGTCAGACCTCTCTGGGGGCAACGTCCTGACTTTC	TRBV11-2	TRBJ2-6	.	.
CASSELAGGLSYEQYF	TGTGCCAGCAGTGAACTAGCGGGAGGCCTATCCTACGAGCAGTACTTC	TRBV6-1	TRBJ2-7	TRBD2	many
CGVSTRGSGANALTF	TGCGGCGTTTCGACAAGGGGCTCTGGGGCCAACGCCCTGACTTTC	TRBV29-1	TRBJ2-6	.	.
CASSSSGSYVYTF	TGTGCCAGCAGCTCCTCTGGTAGCTATGTCTATACCTTC	TRBV7-8	TRBJ1-2	.	.
CASSPFAGPTDTQYF	TGTGCCAGCAGCCCGTTTGCGGGGCCTACAGATACGCAGTATTTT	TRBV9	TRBJ2-3	.	few
CISSYRAPGELFF	TGTATCAGCAGCTATAGGGCACCAGGGGAGCTGTTTTTT	TRBV6-5	TRBJ2-2	.	.
CASSPTSGGANIGELVF	TGTGCCAGCAGCCCGACTAGCGGGGGGGCGAACATCGGGGAGCTGGTTTTT	TRBV4-2	TRBJ2-2	TRBD2	.
CSVLGHGEEKLFF	TGTAGCGTACTCGGACACGGGGAAGAAAAACTGTTTTTT	TRBV29-1	TRBJ1-4	.	.
CANRPRDLNYNEQSF	TGTGCCAACAGGCCCCGGGACCTTAATTACAATGAGCAGTCCTTC	TRBV11-2	TRBJ2-1	.	.
CASSLGWSGGASETQYF	TGTGCCAGCAGTTTGGGATGGAGCGGGGGGGCCTCGGAGACCCAGTACTTC	TRBV28	TRBJ2-5	TRBD2	.
CASSPGAGSGEQYF	TGTGCTAGCAGTCCGGGGGCAGGGAGTGGCGAGCAGTACTTC	TRBV11-3	TRBJ2-7	.	.
CASSLRGSRQPQQF	TGTGCCAGCAGTTTACGGGGCAGTCGGCAGCCCCAACAATTT	TRBV28	TRBJ1-5	.	.
CATSYRGTSRDKQYF	TGTGCCACCAGTTACAGGGGCACTAGCAGAGATAAGCAGTATTTT	TRBV6-6	TRBJ2-3	.	.
CSPNDRGAGANVLTF	TGCAGCCCTAATGATCGGGGGGCTGGGGCCAACGTCCTGACTTTC	TRBV20-1	TRBJ2-6	TRBD2	.
CSVEGPRCYNEQFF	TGCAGCGTTGAAGGCCCTCGATGCTACAATGAGCAGTTCTTC	TRBV29-1	TRBJ2-1	.	.
CASSLARGRIF	TGCGCCAGCAGCTTGGCCCGTGGAAGGATTTTC	TRBV5-1	TRBJ2-7	.	many
CVSSLASGSNSPLHF	TGTGTTAGCAGCTTAGCCTCGGGGAGTAATTCACCCCTCCACTTT	TRBV11-2	TRBJ1-6	.	.
CASSPSRGSSYKQYF	TGCGCCAGCAGCCCCTCGCGGGGGAGTTCCTACAAGCAGTACTTC	TRBV4-1	TRBJ2-7	TRBD2	.